This TCR beta chain was profiled in a study of radiotherapy plus CTLA-4 blockade in lung cancer (dated by TCRdb to the late 2010s). Regarding the study in general: Among enrolled patients, 15% to 20% had an objective response and approximately 30% reached disease control. The research as a whole found: Increased serum interferon-beta after radiation, together with early dynamic changes in blood T cell clones, were reported to be the strongest predictors of response. After treatment with radiotherapy and ipilimumab, TCR clones that originated in tumors expanded in peripheral blood.

The study tested focal radiation therapy combined with CTLA-4 blockade (ipilimumab) in patients with chemo-refractory metastatic non-small-cell lung cancer. Library prep was done by the immunoSEQ multiplex PCR assay. The table comes from immuneACCESS by way of TCRdb, which keeps in-frame sequences with V and J called. Part of the clones is missing from these tables; in studies checked, under half for an unresolved V gene and the rest for unknown reasons. Recorded for this sample are about 77,000 clones; 70% to 80% of them occurred a single time. The ten largest account for 9.9% of the sample. V and J lose 4 bases and 7 bases, and a span of 14 bases separates them. Taken from the germline V gene, the CDR1 and CDR2 loops are SGHTA and FQGNSA. The CDR3 sequence holds 14 residues, the cysteine and phenylalanine included. The retained sequence is limited to the CDR3, 42 bases, with the frame set at the first base.

In the case of this clone: What this receptor recognizes is not known. No quality values exist for individual bases; no much larger clone is one base distant.

This receptor was identified in a human donor with non-small cell lung cancer whose response to radiotherapy plus ipilimumab could not be evaluated. The sample consisted of peripheral blood, taken from a patient treated with radiotherapy plus ipilimumab. Rearrangement joined TRBV7-2 to TRBJ2-4, with TRBD1 as a weak D call on 6 bases. CDR3 region: CASSSLGARNIQYF. The DNA is TGTGCCAGCAGCTCCTTGGGGGCTCGGAACATTCAGTACTTC.